This record looks at one TCR beta chain sequence and its context. The data derive from a study of identical twins. V shed 7 bases, J shed 0 bases, and the junction held 4 bases outside the gene matches. Germline assignment: CDR1 DFQATT and CDR2 SNEGSKA (reference sequence). This CDR3 is 13 amino acids long. TCRdb re-analysed the 5' RACE reads in MiXCR, keeping a single row per CDR3 protein. The table shows 1.5 million to 2 million distinct CDR3 sequences, with under 35% occurring only once. The source of this sequence is a newborn girl in good health. This chain joins TRBV20-1 and TRBJ1-2, with 8 bases lining up with TRBD1. Sequenced sample: cord blood. The CDR3 coding sequence is TGCAGTGTCTCGGGACAGGCTAACTATGGCTACACCTTC. Its protein product is CSVSGQANYGYTF.